What follows are 15 T cell receptor beta chains derived from one specimen sequenced in a study of T cell changes during pregnancy in multiple sclerosis. Method: immunoSEQ multiplex PCR; TCRdb's copy keeps in-frame clones and lacks some. The sample lists around 72,000 clones; around nine tenths were seen once. Source: CD4+ T cells from peripheral blood mononuclear cells, taken before pregnancy. The receptor set was obtained from a female donor with multiple sclerosis, enrolled in a pregnancy study.

The chain carries TRBV5-3 and TRBJ1-1, with D maybe TRBD1 (6 bases). TRBV5-3 is identified as an open reading frame with a role that is uncertain. Trimming cost V 3 bases and J 1 base, with 16 bases left between them. This CDR3 contains 16 residues. CDR3 nucleotides: TGTGCCAGAAGCTGTCTTCCGGGACAAAGGAACACTGAAGCTTTCTTT. Translation gives CARSCLPGQRNTEAFF.

The chain combines TRBV10-3 with TRBJ2-2; D perhaps matches TRBD1 (6 bases). The CDR3 is 15 amino acids. CDR1 and CDR2 from the germline V gene are ENHRY and SYGVKD. Trimming left V 3 bases short and J 6 bases short, with 14 bases between. CDR3 nucleotide sequence: TGTGCCATCAGTGAACGCAGTGGGGGCCCCGGGGAGCTGTTTTTT. Its translation is CAISERSGGPGELFF.

The chain couples TRBV30 to TRBJ1-6; perhaps TRBD1 as D (6 bases). Germline values: CDR1 GTSNPN, CDR2 SVGIG (reference sequence). The CDR3 has 13 residues. V lost 2 bases, J lost 10 bases, and 12 bases lay in between. The CDR3 loop reads CAWSRQVGSPLHF. The CDR3 DNA reads TGTGCCTGGAGTAGACAGGTCGGGTCACCCCTCCACTTT.

The J gene is TRBJ1-5, the V gene TRBV30; weak D call: TRBD1 (5 bases). From germline, CDR1 is GTSNPN and CDR2 SVGIG (reference sequence). V was shortened by 2 bases and J by 2 bases, with 7 bases between the two germline ends. This CDR3 has 13 amino acids. CDR3 DNA: TGTGCCTGGAGTAAACAGGGCAATCAGCCCCAGCATTTT. Its protein is CAWSKQGNQPQHF.

This clone is a singleton in its sample. CDR3 sequence: CSSRTSGRAGEQFF. CDR3 bases: TGCAGCTCCCGAACTAGCGGGAGGGCGGGGGAGCAGTTCTTC. The chain has TRBV29-1 and TRBJ2-1, with 13 nucleotides matching TRBD2. This CDR3 is built from 14 residues. Germline CDR1 reads SQVTM; CDR2 reads ANQGSEA. V lost 8 bases and J lost 10; bases outside the gene matches: 11.

This clone was picked up one time. CDR3 sequence (DNA): TGTGCCAGCAGCCGGGTCCGCTCTGGGGCCAACGTCCTGACTTTC. Encoded protein: CASSRVRSGANVLTF. This sequence joins TRBV11-2 and TRBJ2-6, with D unclear. V lost 5 bases to trimming and J lost 0 bases, with 8 bases between them. The CDR3 loop spans 15 amino acids. Germline V gene data show CDR1 as SGHAT and CDR2 as FQNNGV.

The chain carries TRBV5-5 and TRBJ1-2; D is unclear. V lost 0 bases to trimming and J lost 3 bases, with 12 bases between them. The CDR3 contains 15 residues. The V gene's germline CDR1 is SGHKS and CDR2 YYEKEE (reference sequence). The CDR3 here is CASSLGGGGHYGYTF. DNA for the CDR3: TGTGCCAGCAGCTTGGGCGGTGGCGGTCACTATGGCTACACCTTC. Together with reference TRBV5-5 and TRBJ1-2, the CDR3 gives the full variable domain: DAGVTQSPTHLIKTRGQQVTLRCSPISGHKSVSWYQQVLGQGPQFIFQYYEKEERGRGNFPDRFSARQFPNYSSELNVNALLLGDSALYLCASSLGGGGHYGYTFGSGTRLTVV.

The chain uses TRBV30 and TRBJ1-6, with D possibly TRBD1 on 5 matching bases. The CDR3 covers 14 residues. Germline V gene sequence: CDR1 GTSNPN, CDR2 SVGIG (reference sequence). V lost 3 bases and J 1 base, leaving 7 bases between the germline ends. The CDR3 region is CAWRDSSYNSPLHF. CDR3 bases: TGTGCCTGGAGAGACAGTTCCTATAATTCACCCCTCCACTTT.

V usage is TRBV6-1 and J usage is TRBJ1-2; no clear D gene. V lost 6 bases and J lost 2, with 16 bases in between. CDR3 length equals 15 residues. Germline assignment: CDR1 MNHNS and CDR2 SASEGT. DNA of the CDR3: TGTGCCAGCAGGGTCTATGAGGGCTCCAACTATGGCTACACCTTC. Protein sequence: CASRVYEGSNYGYTF.

This clone was recorded only once. The chain combines TRBV2 with TRBJ2-7; 9 positions match TRBD1. This CDR3 comprises 14 residues. The trim removed 8 bases at V and 5 bases at J, leaving 10 bases unmatched. CDR1 and CDR2 (germline): SNHLY, FYNNEI. CDR3 nucleotides: TGTGCCAGCCAGAATAAACAGGGGGCCCACGAGCAGTACTTC. Translation gives CASQNKQGAHEQYF.

CDR3 residues: CASSGATHYYEQYF. The CDR3, as DNA: TGTGCCAGCAGTGGTGCGACTCACTACTACGAGCAGTACTTC. The genes are TRBV6-1 and TRBJ2-7; D ambiguous. This CDR3 comprises 14 residues. Germline assignment: CDR1 MNHNS and CDR2 SASEGT. V lost 4 bases to trimming and J lost 3 bases, with 13 bases between them.

V gene TRBV6-1 combines with J gene TRBJ1-2; no reliable D call. CDR3 length: 12 amino acids. Germline assignment: CDR1 MNHNS and CDR2 SASEGT. V gave up 2 bases and J gave up 2 bases, with 3 bases separating them. CDR3 amino acids: CASSELNYGYTF. The CDR3 DNA reads TGTGCCAGCAGTGAACTGAACTATGGCTACACCTTC.

The rearrangement joins TRBV6-1 to TRBJ2-2; tentatively, D is TRBD2 (5 bases). The V gene's germline CDR1 is MNHNS and CDR2 SASEGT. The length of the CDR3 is 14 residues. V was pared by 3 bases and J by 0 bases, with 5 bases between. CDR3 sequence (DNA): TGTGCCAGCAGTGATAGCGCGAACACCGGGGAGCTGTTTTTT. Protein sequence: CASSDSANTGELFF.

The V call is TRBV18, the J call TRBJ2-5; no clear D gene. Germline V gene lookup returns CDR1 KGHSH and CDR2 LQKENI. Between the trimmed V and J ends, which lost 3 bases and 1 base, there was a span of 6 bases. The CDR3 extends over 13 amino acids. The CDR3 DNA sequence: TGTGCCAGCTCACCTAGTCTCCAAGAGACCCAGTACTTC. Residues: CASSPSLQETQYF.

The V call is TRBV11-3, the J call TRBJ2-4; a possible D gene is TRBD1 (5 bases). Germline CDR1 is SGHNT and CDR2 is YENEEA. This CDR3 is 18 amino acids long. Trimming stripped 2 bases from V and 0 bases from J, with 17 bases between. CDR3 protein: CASSLIAGQPLAKNIQYF. In DNA, the CDR3 is TGTGCCAGCAGCTTAATTGCTGGACAACCATTAGCCAAAAACATTCAGTACTTC.